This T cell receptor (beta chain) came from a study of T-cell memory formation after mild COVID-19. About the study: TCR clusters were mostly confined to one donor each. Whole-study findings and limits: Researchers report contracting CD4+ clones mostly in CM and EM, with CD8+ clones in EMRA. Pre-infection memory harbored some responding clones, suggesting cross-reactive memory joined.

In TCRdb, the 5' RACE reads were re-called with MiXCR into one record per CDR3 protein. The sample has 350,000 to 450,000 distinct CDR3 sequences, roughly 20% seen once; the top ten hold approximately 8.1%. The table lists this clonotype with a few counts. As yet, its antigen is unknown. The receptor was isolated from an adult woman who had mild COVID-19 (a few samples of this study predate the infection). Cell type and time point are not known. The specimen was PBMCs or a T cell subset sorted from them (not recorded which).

CDR3 nucleotides: TGCAGCGTTGGCGGTGAAGCCTATGGCTACACCTTC. Translation gives CSVGGEAYGYTF. The chain has TRBV29-1 and TRBJ1-2; D not resolved. In germline, CDR1 is SQVTM, CDR2 ANQGSEA. CDR3 length equals 12 residues. V lost 4 bases to trimming and J lost 4 bases, with 10 bases between them.